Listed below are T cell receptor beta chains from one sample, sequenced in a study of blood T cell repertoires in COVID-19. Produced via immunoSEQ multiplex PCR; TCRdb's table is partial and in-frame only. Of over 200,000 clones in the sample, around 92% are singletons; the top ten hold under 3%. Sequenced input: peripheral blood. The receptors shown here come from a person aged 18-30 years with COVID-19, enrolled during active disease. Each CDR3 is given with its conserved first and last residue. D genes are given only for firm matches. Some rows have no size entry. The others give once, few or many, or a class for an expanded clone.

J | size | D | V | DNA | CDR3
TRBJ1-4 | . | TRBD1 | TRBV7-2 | TGTGCCAGCAGCGCCCGGACAGGGGCAGGCGTAAAACTGTTTTTT | CASSARTGAGVKLFF
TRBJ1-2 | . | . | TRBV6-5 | TGTGCCAGCAACTCACGAGGATCGGGAGACTATGGCTACACCTTC | CASNSRGSGDYGYTF
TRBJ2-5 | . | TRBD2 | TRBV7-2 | TGTGCCAGCAGCTTAGGAGGTTTCTGGCGGGAGGCGGGGGAGACCCAGTACTTC | CASSLGGFWREAGETQYF
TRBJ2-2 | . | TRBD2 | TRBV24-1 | TGTGCCTCCTCCGGGCCGGGACTAGCGAACACCGGGGTGTGGGAGCTGTTTTTT | CASSGPGLANTGVWELFF
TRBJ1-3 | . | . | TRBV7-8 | TGTGCCAGCAGCTTACGCGTCGTGGGCACCAACTCTGGAAACACCATATATTTT | CASSLRVVGTNSGNTIYF
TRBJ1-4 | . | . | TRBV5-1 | TGCGCCAGCAGCTCGGACAGTGGGGAAAAACTGTTTTTT | CASSSDSGEKLFF
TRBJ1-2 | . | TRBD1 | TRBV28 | TGTGCCAGCAGTTTGCGCTACGGGACAGAAAATGGCTACACCTTC | CASSLRYGTENGYTF
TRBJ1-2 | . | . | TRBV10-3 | TGTGCCGCCGGCCACCGTATAGCAAAAGATGGCTACACCTTC | CAAGHRIAKDGYTF
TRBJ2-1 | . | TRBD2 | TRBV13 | TGTGCCAGCAGCCGCGGGACTAGCGGGATGGATGAGCAGTTCTTC | CASSRGTSGMDEQFF
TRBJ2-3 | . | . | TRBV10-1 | TGCGCCAGCAGTCCTCAGCGCGCAGATACGCAGTATTTT | CASSPQRADTQYF
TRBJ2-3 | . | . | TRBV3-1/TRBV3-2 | TGTGCCAGCAGCCAAGAAGCTCAGGGTCCGCAGTATTTT | CASSQEAQGPQYF
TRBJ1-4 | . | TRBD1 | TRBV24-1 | TGTGCCACCAGTGATTCCCCCGGACAGGGTCGCGAAAAACTGTTTTTT | CATSDSPGQGREKLFF
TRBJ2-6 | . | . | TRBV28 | TGTGCCAGCAGTTTTGGAGATACCGCTGGGGCCAACGTCCTGACTTTC | CASSFGDTAGANVLTF
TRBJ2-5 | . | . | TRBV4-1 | TGCGCCAGCAGCCAAGCGACGGGAGCTTGGGAGACCCAGTACTTC | CASSQATGAWETQYF
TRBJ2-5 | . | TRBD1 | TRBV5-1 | TGCGCCAGCAGCCGGGACGGGACAGGGGAGCCGACCCAGTACTTC | CASSRDGTGEPTQYF
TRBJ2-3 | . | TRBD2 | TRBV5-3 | TGTGCCAGAAGCTTGGGATCTAGCGGGAGGACCACAGATACGCAGTATTTT | CARSLGSSGRTTDTQYF
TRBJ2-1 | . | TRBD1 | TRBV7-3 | TGTGCCAGCAGCTCAAATCCGGGACAGGGACAGAACAATGAGCAGTTCTTC | CASSSNPGQGQNNEQFF
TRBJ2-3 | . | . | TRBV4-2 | TGTGCCAGCAGCCAAGGGGCCTTTCCGCCAGATACGCAGTATTTT | CASSQGAFPPDTQYF
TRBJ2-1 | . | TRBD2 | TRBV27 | TGTGCCAGCAGTTTGGGACTAGCGGGAGACAATGAGCAGTTCTTC | CASSLGLAGDNEQFF
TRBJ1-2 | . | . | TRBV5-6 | TGTGCCAGCACCTCATGGCCCTCAGGAGGCTATGGCTACACCTTC | CASTSWPSGGYGYTF
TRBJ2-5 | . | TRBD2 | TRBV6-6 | TGTGCCAGCAGTACTGGGGGCGGCGGGGGGCAGACCCAGTACTTC | CASSTGGGGGQTQYF
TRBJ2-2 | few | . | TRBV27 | TGTGCCAGCAGTTGGGCCGGGATAAACACCGGGGAGCTGTTTTTT | CASSWAGINTGELFF
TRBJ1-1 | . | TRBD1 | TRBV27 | TGTGCCAGCAGTTTTGGACAGGGAGGCACTGAAGCTTTCTTT | CASSFGQGGTEAFF
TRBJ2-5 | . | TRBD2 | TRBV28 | TGTGCCAGCAGTTTATCATGGGGGACTAGCGGGAGCGGAGAGACCCAGTACTTC | CASSLSWGTSGSGETQYF